This entry lists 28 T cell receptor beta chains sequenced from one sample in a study of long-term antiretroviral therapy in people with HIV. An immunoSEQ assay, version v3.0, was performed at survey level. Produced via immunoSEQ multiplex PCR; TCRdb's table is partial and in-frame only. Here the sample spans about 14,000 clones, 77% being singletons. Material: unsorted PBMCs, obtained 1.3 years before starting antiretroviral therapy. The receptor set was obtained from a man in his forties with HIV.

The rearrangement joins TRBV2 to TRBJ1-3; maybe TRBD1 (5 bases). Germline V CDR1 and CDR2: SNHLY, FYNNEI. The CDR3 length is 15 residues. With 2 bases removed from V and 2 bases from J, the gap between germline ends came to 10 bases. The CDR3 DNA reads TGTGCCAGCAGTGAACGGGGCCAGGCTGGAAACACCATATATTTT. Its protein product is CASSERGQAGNTIYF.

This clone has only one observation. The chain carries TRBV18 and TRBJ2-3; D is undetermined. The CDR3 totals 13 residues. Trimming took off 3 bases at V and 5 bases at J, with 9 bases between the two ends. The germline V gene encodes CDR1 KGHSH and CDR2 LQKENI. Here the CDR3 DNA reads TGTGCCAGCTCACCGGGATCTATAGATACGCAGTATTTT. Translated: CASSPGSIDTQYF.

The V gene is TRBV7-9, the J gene TRBJ1-3, with D hard to call. The CDR3 spans 15 residues. V shed 0 bases and J shed 4 bases, with 10 bases lying between them. Germline V lookup: CDR1 SEHNR, CDR2 FQNEAQ (reference sequence). CDR3 loop: CASSLARAGGNTIYF. The CDR3 bases are TGTGCCAGCAGCTTAGCGCGGGCAGGCGGAAACACCATATATTTT.

The chain combines TRBV27 with TRBJ2-7; TRBD1 matches at 7 bases. This CDR3 spans 14 amino acids. V lost 1 base, J lost 4 bases, and 4 bases stayed unmatched. The germline CDR1 and CDR2 sequences are MNHEY and SMNVEV (reference sequence). The chain's CDR3 is CASSLYEGAYEQYF. The DNA of the CDR3 is TGTGCCAGCAGTTTATACGAGGGGGCATACGAGCAGTACTTC.

The chain is built from TRBV30 and TRBJ1-1; D call uncertain. This CDR3 comprises 13 residues. Looked up from germline, CDR1 is GTSNPN and CDR2 is SVGIG (reference sequence). V was pared by 0 bases and J by 3 bases, with 8 bases between. CDR3 protein: CAWSVASYTEAFF. The CDR3 DNA reads TGTGCCTGGAGTGTTGCGAGTTACACTGAAGCTTTCTTT.

In this sample, this clone turned up once. The chain uses TRBV5-1 and TRBJ2-3, with D perhaps matching TRBD1 or TRBD2 (5 bases each). Germline CDR1 and CDR2: SGHRS and YFSETQ. The CDR3 runs 17 residues. Trimming shortened V by 4 bases and J by 4 bases, and 22 bases separated the two germline ends. The CDR3: CASSPAGAGIGPDTQYF. The DNA of the CDR3 is TGCGCCAGCAGCCCGGCCGGGGCAGGGATTGGTCCAGATACGCAGTATTTT.

The V call is TRBV7-9, the J call TRBJ2-7; possible D gene TRBD2, 7 bases. Germline lookup yields CDR1 SEHNR and CDR2 FQNEAQ (reference sequence). The V end lost 5 bases, the J end lost 6 bases, and 26 bases lay between the germline ends. The length of the CDR3 is 17 residues. The CDR3 nucleotides read TGTGCCAGCAGCCCAAGGAGGATGGGGGGGGCGGCTCTCGAGCAGTACTTC. As protein: CASSPRRMGGAALEQYF.

The gene calls are TRBV7-9 and TRBJ1-5, with 7 bases matching TRBD1. CDR3 size: 17 residues. Germline V gene data show CDR1 as SEHNR and CDR2 as FQNEAQ (reference sequence). J lost 0 bases, V lost 5 bases, and 10 bases had no gene match. This chain's CDR3 is CASSPGTDPYSNQPQHF. The CDR3, as DNA: TGTGCCAGCAGCCCTGGGACAGATCCATATAGCAATCAGCCCCAGCATTTT.

Only a few counts were recorded for this clone. A read error is the likely source, as a far larger clone sits one nucleotide away. The sample contains more than one DNA sequence encoding this CDR3. The chain employs TRBV5-8 and TRBJ1-2; 7 nucleotides agree with TRBD1. This CDR3 has 13 amino acids. The J segment lost 5 bases and the V segment lost 2 bases, leaving 3 bases of the junction unmatched. Germline CDR1 and CDR2: SGHTS and YDEGEE. In nucleotides, the CDR3 is TGTGCCAGCAGCTTCCGGGACAGTTATGGCTACACCTTC. This gives the protein CASSFRDSYGYTF.

This rearrangement joins TRBV7-3 to TRBJ2-2; 13 bases line up with TRBD2. V was pared by 5 bases and J by 0 bases, with 3 bases of the junction left unmatched. Germline assignment: CDR1 SGHTA and CDR2 FQGTGA. This CDR3 is 17 amino acids long. The CDR3 sequence is CASSRTSGGANTGELFF. CDR3 coding DNA: TGTGCCAGCAGCCGGACTAGCGGGGGAGCGAACACCGGGGAGCTGTTTTTT.

The V and J genes are TRBV4-1 and TRBJ2-1; D remains ambiguous. Germline loops: CDR1 MGHRA, CDR2 YSYEKL. CDR3 length equals 16 residues. Between the trimmed V and J ends, which lost 0 bases and 0 bases, there was a span of 9 bases. The chain's CDR3 is CASSQDWPTSYNEQFF. The CDR3 nucleotides are TGCGCCAGCAGCCAAGACTGGCCCACCTCCTACAATGAGCAGTTCTTC.

V and J are TRBV5-1 and TRBJ1-5; perhaps TRBD1 as D (6 bases). Per germline, CDR1 SGHRS and CDR2 YFSETQ. V dropped 0 bases and J dropped 5 bases, with 12 bases sitting between them. This CDR3 spans 15 amino acids. The CDR3 sequence is CASSLGGRWDQPQHF. The CDR3 nucleotides read TGCGCCAGCAGCTTGGGGGGGCGCTGGGATCAGCCCCAGCATTTT. Filled out from reference TRBV5-1 and TRBJ1-5, the complete variable domain reads KAGVTQTPRYLIKTRGQQVTLSCSPISGHRSVSWYQQTPGQGLQFLFEYFSETQRNKGNFPGRFSGRQFSNSRSEMNVSTLELGDSALYLCASSLGGRWDQPQHFGDGTRLSIL.

This clone is a singleton in its sample. V gene TRBV30 combines with J gene TRBJ2-7; D might be TRBD1 (6 bases). Looked up from germline, CDR1 is GTSNPN and CDR2 is SVGIG (reference sequence). The ends were cut back, 2 bases at V and 0 bases at J, with 11 bases in the middle. This CDR3 is 14 amino acids long. The CDR3 spells CAWSIGGLSYEQYF. The CDR3 DNA reads TGTGCCTGGAGTATAGGGGGTCTCTCCTACGAGCAGTACTTC. Full variable domain (missing parts from reference TRBV30 and TRBJ2-7): SQTIHQWPATLVQPVGSPLSLECTVEGTSNPNLYWYRQAAGRGLQLLFYSVGIGQISSEVPQNLSASRPQDRQFILSSKKLLLSDSGFYLCAWSIGGLSYEQYFGPGTRLTVT.

The V call is TRBV28, the J call TRBJ1-2; the D is unclear. Looked up from germline, CDR1 is MDHEN and CDR2 is SYDVKM. The V gene lost 3 bases and the J gene lost 4 bases, with 9 bases spanning the gap. The CDR3 has 13 residues. The DNA for the CDR3 is TGTGCCAGCAGTTTGGCCGGGTTCTATGGCTACACCTTC. This sequence encodes CASSLAGFYGYTF.

The chain recombines TRBV27 with TRBJ1-2; D uncertain. The germline CDR1 and CDR2 sequences are MNHEY and SMNVEV (reference sequence). The CDR3 consists of 15 residues. The ends were cut back, 4 bases at V and 5 bases at J, with 17 bases in the middle. The DNA for the CDR3 is TGTGCCAGCAGTTCTGGCTCCCTGGTGGCATATGGCTACACCTTC. Protein sequence: CASSSGSLVAYGYTF.

This rearrangement joins TRBV10-3 to TRBJ1-4; D might be TRBD1 (5 bases). The germline CDR1 and CDR2 sequences are ENHRY and SYGVKD. Deletions cut 5 bases from V and 7 bases from J, with 17 bases between. This CDR3 is 15 amino acids long. The CDR3 spells CAISPGKGAAEKLFF. Written as DNA, the CDR3 is TGTGCCATCAGTCCAGGGAAGGGCGCCGCTGAAAAACTGTTTTTT.

The chain joins TRBV5-1 to TRBJ2-5; 8 bases map to TRBD1. The CDR3 sequence is 15 residues long. V shed 2 bases and J 0 bases; nucleotides not matched to a gene: 3. Germline loops: CDR1 SGHRS, CDR2 YFSETQ. The CDR3, as DNA: TGCGCCAGCAGCTTCCAGGGGGCGGACCAAGAGACCCAGTACTTC. It encodes CASSFQGADQETQYF.

The CDR3 DNA reads as TGTGCCAGTAGGCCCCCACAGAGGGGGTGGTTGAGTGATCAGCCCCAGCATTTT. This codes for CASRPPQRGWLSDQPQHF. This rearrangement joins TRBV19 to TRBJ1-5; D is possibly TRBD1 (6 bases). CDR1 and CDR2 (germline): LNHDA, SQIVND (reference sequence). There are 18 residues in the CDR3. V was pared by 6 bases and J by 5 bases, with 26 bases between.

The chain carries TRBV6-5 and TRBJ1-1, with D tentatively TRBD1 (5 bases). CDR1 is MNHEY, CDR2 SVGAGI, per germline. The V end was cut by 8 bases, the J end by 4 bases, with 14 bases between. The CDR3 totals 13 residues. The CDR3 sequence is CASASQGTTEAFF. DNA for the CDR3: TGTGCCAGCGCGTCGCAGGGAACCACTGAAGCTTTCTTT.

This chain links TRBV2 with TRBJ1-3, with D possibly being TRBD1 (5 bases). Per the germline V gene, CDR1 is SNHLY and CDR2 is FYNNEI. This CDR3 has 15 residues. The V end was cut by 3 bases, the J end by 0 bases, with 9 bases between. As DNA, the CDR3 is TGTGCCAGCAGTGACGGGGCGCTCTCTGGAAACACCATATATTTT. Its translation is CASSDGALSGNTIYF.

This clone was seen just once. The chain combines TRBV19 with TRBJ1-1, with TRBD1 matching over 7 bases. Looked up from germline, CDR1 is LNHDA and CDR2 is SQIVND (reference sequence). V trimming: 1 base; J trimming: 6 bases; junction bases outside the gene matches: 8. The CDR3 is 15 amino acids. CDR3 in DNA: TGTGCCAGTAGTATAGCTAGGGGGCGCTCCCCTGAAGCTTTCTTT. It specifies CASSIARGRSPEAFF.

The chain has TRBV18 and TRBJ2-2; D perhaps matches TRBD2 (6 bases). Germline loops: CDR1 KGHSH, CDR2 LQKENI. The CDR3 totals 16 residues. Trimming removed 3 bases from V and 1 base from J, with 12 bases in between. Here the CDR3 reads CASSPPGLRNTGELFF. In nucleotides, the CDR3 is TGTGCCAGCTCACCGCCGGGACTCCGGAACACCGGGGAGCTGTTTTTT.

The chain carries TRBV4-1 and TRBJ2-7; D unresolved. CDR3 length: 15 residues. CDR1 MGHRA and CDR2 YSYEKL come from the germline V gene. Trimming cost V 1 base and J 2 bases, with 12 bases left between them. The CDR3 DNA is TGCGCCAGCAGCCAAGTCCCAGTTCTACCCTACGAGCAGTACTTC. Translated, it gives CASSQVPVLPYEQYF.

The rearrangement links TRBV9 to TRBJ1-4; no clear D gene. V gave up 4 bases and J gave up 8 bases, with 15 bases separating them. The CDR3 is made up of 14 amino acids. The germline CDR1 and CDR2 sequences are SGDLS and YYNGEE. Here the CDR3 DNA reads TGTGCCAGCAGCCCCCGGGAAGAGAGGGAAAAACTGTTTTTT. Residues: CASSPREEREKLFF.

With regard to this clone: Other DNA variants within this sample encode the same CDR3. The V call is TRBV19, the J call TRBJ2-1; D may be TRBD1 (6 bases). From germline, CDR1 is LNHDA and CDR2 SQIVND (reference sequence). V lost 1 base and J lost 2, with 9 bases in between. The length of the CDR3 is 15 residues. Here the CDR3 DNA reads TGTGCCAGTAGTATAGTACAGGGACCCTACAATGAGCAGTTCTTC. Translated: CASSIVQGPYNEQFF.

In regard to this clone: Other DNA sequences of this sample code for an identical CDR3. The chain is built from TRBV19 and TRBJ1-5; unclear D gene. The CDR3 consists of 14 residues. V was trimmed by 3 bases and J by 1 base, leaving 7 bases between them. Looked up from germline, CDR1 is LNHDA and CDR2 is SQIVND (reference sequence). Written as DNA, the CDR3 is TGTGCCAGTAGTATTGGAGAGAGCAATCAGCCCCAGCATTTT. It encodes CASSIGESNQPQHF.

The V gene is TRBV25-1, the J gene TRBJ1-1, with a weak D call TRBD1 (6 bases). V was trimmed by 4 bases and J by 4 bases, leaving 7 bases between them. This CDR3 region has 12 residues. Germline assignment: CDR1 MGHDK and CDR2 SYGVNS. The CDR3 is CASSGRGTEAFF. The CDR3 coding sequence is TGTGCCAGCAGTGGCAGGGGCACTGAAGCTTTCTTT.

The table lists this clone with a few counts. The genes are TRBV11-1 and TRBJ1-6; D remains unclear. CDR3 length: 17 residues. CDR1 and CDR2 (germline): SGHAT, FQDESV (reference sequence). The ends were cut back, 0 bases at V and 8 bases at J, with 17 bases in the middle. The CDR3 protein is CASSLAPGSAGYSPLHF. DNA for the CDR3: TGTGCCAGCAGCTTAGCGCCGGGGTCGGCGGGGTATTCACCCCTCCACTTT. Together with reference TRBV11-1 and TRBJ1-6, the CDR3 gives the full variable domain: EAEVAQSPRYKITEKSQAVAFWCDPISGHATLYWYRQILGQGPELLVQFQDESVVDDSQLPKDRFSAERLKGVDSTLKIQPAELGDSAMYLCASSLAPGSAGYSPLHFGNGTRLTVT.